The 5 T cell receptor beta chains in this list originate from one sample, sequenced in a study of T cells in severe cutaneous drug reactions. Bulk and single-cell libraries used iRepertoire multiplex PCR with TCR subtype-specific primers. From the multiplex PCR reads, TCRdb lists one entry per CDR3 protein and no DNA. The table for this sample gives 21,000 or so distinct CDR3 sequences. The patients sequenced had a carbamazepine-induced Stevens-Johnson syndrome or toxic epidermal necrolysis reaction. Sample: PBMCs. The source of these receptors is a human donor with toxic epidermal necrolysis, a severe cutaneous drug reaction.

V is TRBV7-2 and J is TRBJ2-1. Germline loops: CDR1 SGHTA, CDR2 FQGNSA. The CDR3 spans 14 residues. The CDR3 here is CASSFVDSYNEQFF.

CDR3 residues: CSVDLRGGHNYEQYF. This chain links TRBV29-1 with TRBJ2-7; TCRdb designates TRBD1, a call that cannot be tested without DNA. CDR3 size: 15 residues. Germline V gives CDR1 SQVTM, CDR2 ANQGSEA.

The genes are TRBV29-1 and TRBJ2-2; TCRdb names TRBD1, which stays unverified in the absence of DNA. This CDR3 region has 14 residues. CDR1 and CDR2 from the germline V gene are SQVTM and ANQGSEA. The CDR3 loop reads CSVSSGGRTGELFF.

The chain joins TRBV9 to TRBJ2-2. CDR1 and CDR2 from the germline V gene are SGDLS and YYNGEE. This CDR3 has 16 amino acids. This CDR3 is CASSKTPALNTGELFF.

This rearrangement joins TRBV4-3 to TRBJ1-1; TCRdb proposes TRBD1, but this gene call is untestable without DNA. The CDR3 covers 16 residues. Germline V gene data show CDR1 as LGHNA and CDR2 as YSLEER. CDR3 residues: CASSQDFQGVGTEAFF.